A selection of T cell receptor beta chains follows, all from one sample in a study of CDR3 diversity in severe acne. TCRdb passed the PCR reads through MiXCR, listing each CDR3 protein once. Of approximately 79,000 distinct CDR3 sequences in the sample, about 52% were seen once. Specimen: blood. All receptors derive from a male donor in good health, serving as a control. Both conserved end residues are part of each CDR3. D genes are given only for firm matches. Rows may omit the clone size; those that give it use once, few, many or a size class.

j_call,d_call,clone_size,v_call,cdr3_nt,cdr3_aa
TRBJ2-5,TRBD1,many,TRBV24-1,TGTGCCACCAGTGATCACCGCCGGGGACAGGAAGAGACCCAGTACTTC,CATSDHRRGQEETQYF
TRBJ2-7,TRBD2,.,TRBV10-3,TGTGCCATCAGTGAGATTAGCGGGAGATACGAGCAGTACTTC,CAISEISGRYEQYF
TRBJ1-2,TRBD1,many,TRBV19,TGTGCCAGTATAAAACCCGGGGGACAGCATGGCTACACCTTC,CASIKPGGQHGYTF
TRBJ2-7,.,many,TRBV5-5,TGTGCCAGCAGCCCACGGGGGACGGATTACGAGCAGTACTTC,CASSPRGTDYEQYF
TRBJ1-3,.,medium-sized,TRBV20-1,TGCAGTGCAGGACACTCCGGGGGTGGAAACACCATATATTTT,CSAGHSGGGNTIYF
TRBJ1-1,.,medium-sized,TRBV7-9,TGTGCCAGCAGCTTTGGACTGACTGAAGCTTTCTTT,CASSFGLTEAFF
TRBJ1-2,TRBD1,many,TRBV24-1,TGTGCCACCAGTGATTTAGGACAGGAGTATGGCTACACCTTC,CATSDLGQEYGYTF
TRBJ2-7,.,few,TRBV5-1,TGCGCCAGCAGCTTAGGGCCTGACGGTTCCTACGAGCAGTACTTC,CASSLGPDGSYEQYF
TRBJ2-5,.,few,TRBV9,TGTGCCAGCAGTTCTCAGGGCCAAGAGACCCAGTACTTC,CASSSQGQETQYF
TRBJ1-6,.,few,TRBV24-1,TGTGCCACCAGTGATTCGGTCAGAAATTCACCCCTCCACTTT,CATSDSVRNSPLHF
TRBJ1-1,.,.,TRBV7-9,TGTGCCAGCAGGGGGGGCAGGTACACTGAAGCTTTCTTT,CASRGGRYTEAFF
TRBJ2-5,.,few,TRBV27,TGTGCCAGCAGTTTATTAGGCGTGGGAGAGACCCAGTACTTC,CASSLLGVGETQYF
TRBJ1-3,TRBD1,.,TRBV9,TGTGCCAGCAGCGTAGGACAGGGGGCTGACACCATATATTTT,CASSVGQGADTIYF
TRBJ2-1,TRBD1,.,TRBV20-1,TGCAGCAGACAGGGGGCCGGTGAGCAGTTCTTC,CSRQGAGEQFF
TRBJ2-3,TRBD1,few,TRBV5-1,TGCGCCAGCAGCTTGGAACAGGGGATCACAGATACGCAGTATTTT,CASSLEQGITDTQYF
TRBJ1-2,.,many,TRBV15,TGTGCCACCAGCACAGTGGAGAGGAGTCTCGGCTACACCTTC,CATSTVERSLGYTF
TRBJ2-7,.,.,TRBV24-1,TGTACCACCAGTGACATATACGAGCAGTACTTC,CTTSDIYEQYF
TRBJ2-7,.,.,TRBV10-3,TGTGCCTCCTCACACTCCGAGCAGTACTTC,CASSHSEQYF
TRBJ1-1,TRBD1,.,TRBV7-9,TGTGCCAGCCTCGCGACGAGGGACAGGAGGATGAACACTGAAGCTTTCTTT,CASLATRDRRMNTEAFF
TRBJ2-3,TRBD1,.,TRBV24-1,TGTGCCACCAGTGAGGCCGGGACAGGGCTCACAGATACGCAGTATTTT,CATSEAGTGLTDTQYF
TRBJ1-1,.,.,TRBV28,TGTGCCAGCAGTTATCGTTTAGAGGGTTTTGGATACACTGAAGCTTTCTTT,CASSYRLEGFGYTEAFF
TRBJ1-1,.,few,TRBV7-9,TGTGCCAGCAGTAAAGGGGCTGAAGCTTTCTTT,CASSKGAEAFF
TRBJ2-7,TRBD1,.,TRBV29-1,TGCAGCGCTGTGGGACAGGGGTACGAGCAGTACTTC,CSAVGQGYEQYF
TRBJ2-7,.,once,TRBV20-1,TGCAGTGCCAGCAGACGTAACTCCTACGAGCAGTACTTC,CSASRRNSYEQYF
TRBJ2-3,.,.,TRBV7-3,TGTGCCAGCAGCCCAGGGGCGGGAGCGGCAGATACGCAGTATTTT,CASSPGAGAADTQYF
TRBJ2-5,.,few,TRBV7-6,TGTGCCAGCAGCTTAGCGGGCCAAGGGACCCAGTACTTC,CASSLAGQGTQYF
TRBJ2-1,TRBD2,.,TRBV6-5,TGTGCCAGCAGATTAGGGACTAGCGGCGGCGATGAGCAGTTCTTC,CASRLGTSGGDEQFF
TRBJ2-7,TRBD1,medium-sized,TRBV5-5,TGTGCCAGCACTCGACAGGGGTCGCCCTACGAGCAGTACTTC,CASTRQGSPYEQYF
TRBJ1-4,.,many,TRBV14,TGTGCCAGCAGCCAAGTTAGGGGGGCAACTAATGAAAAACTGTTTTTT,CASSQVRGATNEKLFF
TRBJ2-5,.,few,TRBV24-1,TGTGCCACCAGTGATTCCGGGCCTCTGACCCAGTACTTC,CATSDSGPLTQYF
TRBJ2-1,.,many,TRBV20-1,TGCAGTGTGGCCAGCAGGACCTCCTACAGTGAGCAGTTCTTC,CSVASRTSYSEQFF
TRBJ2-2,.,.,TRBV5-5,TGCGCCAGCATACAGACGAACACCGGGGAGCTGTTTTTT,CASIQTNTGELFF
TRBJ2-7,.,medium-sized,TRBV20-1,TGCAGTGCTAGAGATCCAGAACAGGGCTTTTTCTACGAGCAGTACTTC,CSARDPEQGFFYEQYF
TRBJ1-1,.,many,TRBV2,TGTGCCAGCAGACAAGACGCAGGGACTGAAGCTTTCTTT,CASRQDAGTEAFF
TRBJ2-3,.,.,TRBV2,TGTGCCAGCAGTGGGGGCAGGGCTAGCACAGATACGCAGTATTTT,CASSGGRASTDTQYF
TRBJ1-6,TRBD1,.,TRBV7-6,TGTGCCAGCAGCGAGGGACAGGGAAACTCACCCCTCCACTTT,CASSEGQGNSPLHF